The clone carrying this TCR beta chain came up many times. The data stem from a study of T-cell reconstitution after alpha-beta-depleted transplantation in children. A library of TCRbeta sequences, prepared with unique molecular identifiers, was generated. TCRdb reprocessed the PCR reads with MiXCR, giving one entry per CDR3 protein. The table shows 640,000 or so distinct CDR3 sequences, with roughly 15% occurring only once. Germline loops: CDR1 SGHRS, CDR2 YFSETQ. With 0 bases removed from V and 4 bases from J, the gap between germline ends came to 9 bases. CDR3 length: 14 amino acids. The receptor comes from a human donor who donated a stem cell graft to a child with acute myeloid leukemia. This chain uses TRBV5-1 with TRBJ2-3, with unresolved D. The sequencing used PBMCs from the stem cell graft donor, collected from the stem cell graft. The CDR3: CASSLVPEADTQYF. The CDR3 nucleotides are TGCGCCAGCAGCTTGGTCCCTGAGGCAGATACGCAGTATTTT.